The next 26 T cell receptor beta chains were all read from a single sample in a study of OX40 agonist ivuxolimab in advanced cancers. Assay: immunoSEQ multiplex PCR; the TCRdb copy retains only in-frame clones and omits some. The data contain some 97,000 clones, around 90% of them singletons. The sequenced sample was CD4+ or CD8+ T cells sorted from blood, obtained in a trial of the OX40 agonist ivuxolimab. These receptors originate from an adult with an advanced solid tumor such as melanoma, head and neck, liver or kidney cancer.

The rearrangement joins TRBV5-8 to TRBJ2-5; 7 bases are a match to TRBD2. V lost 5 bases and J lost 2; bases outside the gene matches: 9. The CDR3 is 15 residues long. In germline, CDR1 is SGHTS, CDR2 YDEGEE. CDR3 DNA sequence: TGTGCCAGCAGGGGTGCGGGACTACATCAAGAGACCCAGTACTTC. Protein product: CASRGAGLHQETQYF.

The gene calls are TRBV10-3 and TRBJ2-3; possibly TRBD1 for D (5 bases). Trimming removed 7 bases at V and 0 bases at J, with 11 bases between. Germline V gives CDR1 ENHRY, CDR2 SYGVKD. This CDR3 comprises 14 residues. CDR3 in DNA: TGTGCCATCAACAGACAGATTAGCACAGATACGCAGTATTTT. Its translation is CAINRQISTDTQYF.

This sequence joins TRBV7-8 and TRBJ1-5; no clear D gene. Between the trimmed V and J ends, which lost 2 bases and 3 bases, there was a span of 11 bases. Germline lookup yields CDR1 SGHVS and CDR2 FQNEAQ. This CDR3 contains 15 residues. CDR3 protein: CASSLLLGPNQPQHF. The CDR3 bases are TGTGCCAGCAGCTTACTATTGGGCCCCAATCAGCCCCAGCATTTT.

The chain combines TRBV5-4 with TRBJ2-1; D may be TRBD2 (5 bases). The CDR3 covers 12 residues. The germline V gene encodes CDR1 SGHNT and CDR2 YYREEE (reference sequence). V was pared by 4 bases and J by 6 bases, with 8 bases between. This CDR3 reads CASSRLPNEQFF. The CDR3 bases are TGTGCCAGCAGCCGACTACCCAATGAGCAGTTCTTC.

The chain's CDR3 is CASSPPGRRPGNTEAFF. CDR3 bases: TGTGCCAGCTCACCACCGGGTCGGCGACCCGGGAACACTGAAGCTTTCTTT. The V gene is TRBV18, the J gene TRBJ1-1; D is unresolved. From germline, CDR1 is KGHSH and CDR2 LQKENI. The CDR3 contains 17 residues. Trimming pared 0 bases from V and 1 base from J, leaving 15 bases between.

The chain combines TRBV6-5 with TRBJ1-4; 7 positions agree with TRBD1. This CDR3 contains 14 residues. V shed 7 bases and J 3 bases; nucleotides not matched to a gene: 5. The germline CDR1 and CDR2 sequences are MNHEY and SVGAGI. The DNA for the CDR3 is TGTGCCAGCACAAACAGGGGAGCTAATGAAAAACTGTTTTTT. As protein: CASTNRGANEKLFF.

The rearrangement joins TRBV9 to TRBJ2-6, with a possible D match to TRBD2 (6 bases). Germline lookup yields CDR1 SGDLS and CDR2 YYNGEE. V lost 1 base and J lost 4, with 9 bases in between. This CDR3 region has 15 residues. In DNA, the CDR3 is TGTGCCAGCAGCGTACCTCTAGCGGGGGCCAACGTCCTGACTTTC. Its protein is CASSVPLAGANVLTF.

The chain has TRBV7-9 and TRBJ2-1; D gene unclear. This CDR3 comprises 12 residues. Germline lookup yields CDR1 SEHNR and CDR2 FQNEAQ (reference sequence). The V gene lost 3 bases and the J gene lost 4 bases, with 4 bases spanning the gap. The CDR3 reads CASSLPYNEQFF. The DNA for the CDR3 is TGTGCCAGCAGCTTGCCTTACAATGAGCAGTTCTTC.

The rearrangement links TRBV5-6 to TRBJ1-2, with D perhaps matching TRBD1 (6 bases). CDR1 is SGHDT and CDR2 is YYEEEE in the germline V gene. V was cut by 0 bases and J by 5 bases, with 14 bases left in between. The length of the CDR3 is 15 residues. CDR3 coding DNA: TGTGCCAGCAGCTTGGGCAGGGGATTCGATTATGGCTACACCTTC. Protein product: CASSLGRGFDYGYTF.

The V and J genes are TRBV5-1 and TRBJ1-2; D possibly corresponds to TRBD1 (6 bases). Germline V gene lookup returns CDR1 SGHRS and CDR2 YFSETQ. Trimming stripped 1 base from V and 4 bases from J, with 11 bases between. The CDR3 is 14 residues long. In DNA form, the CDR3 reads TGCGCCAGCAGCTTGAGGTCAGGGGTCTATGGCTACACCTTC. Translated, it gives CASSLRSGVYGYTF.

This clone was seen more than once but under ten times. The chain has TRBV30 and TRBJ2-7; D possibly corresponds to TRBD2 (6 bases). Germline CDR1 GTSNPN, CDR2 SVGIG (reference sequence). This CDR3 contains 12 residues. Trimming stripped 3 bases from V and 3 bases from J, with 9 bases between. CDR3 sequence (DNA): TGTGCCTGGAGCGCCGGGGGCTACGAGCAGTACTTC. Amino acids: CAWSAGGYEQYF.

The J gene is TRBJ1-2, the V gene TRBV27; the D gene is possibly TRBD1 (5 bases). The CDR3 has 14 amino acids. In germline, CDR1 is MNHEY, CDR2 SMNVEV (reference sequence). Trimming shortened V by 5 bases and J by 5 bases, and 15 bases separated the two germline ends. This CDR3 is CASSPLVGGYGYTF. The CDR3 coding sequence is TGTGCCAGCAGTCCCTTGGTCGGGGGTTATGGCTACACCTTC.

This chain joins TRBV5-1 and TRBJ2-2; a weak D match, TRBD1 (5 bases). CDR1 and CDR2 (germline): SGHRS, YFSETQ. V lost 0 bases, J lost 9 bases, and 18 bases lay in between. The CDR3 has 16 amino acids. This chain's CDR3 is CASSLAQGPGTRELFF. In nucleotides, the CDR3 is TGCGCCAGCAGCTTGGCCCAGGGCCCCGGAACCCGGGAGCTGTTTTTT.

The chain employs TRBV6-1 and TRBJ1-3; D might be TRBD1 (6 bases). Trimming left V 5 bases short and J 4 bases short, with 15 bases between. Germline V gene lookup returns CDR1 MNHNS and CDR2 SASEGT. The CDR3 totals 15 residues. The CDR3 DNA follows: TGTGCCAGCAGTCCTCGGACAGTAGCCGGAAACACCATATATTTT. Translating it yields CASSPRTVAGNTIYF.

A word on this clone: The same CDR3 is also encoded by other DNA sequences in this sample. V gene TRBV4-2 combines with J gene TRBJ2-2; the D is unclear. The length of the CDR3 is 12 residues. Trimming removed 1 base from V and 5 bases from J, with 2 bases in between. CDR1 LGHNA and CDR2 YNFKEQ come from the germline V gene. The CDR3 DNA sequence: TGTGCCAGCAGCCAAGTAACCGGGGAGCTGTTTTTT. Protein product: CASSQVTGELFF.

The gene calls are TRBV7-6 and TRBJ2-3; weak D call: TRBD2 (5 bases). V was shortened by 1 base and J by 3 bases, with 11 bases between the two germline ends. The CDR3 loop spans 15 amino acids. Germline CDR1 reads SGHVS; CDR2 reads FNYEAQ. CDR3 DNA: TGTGCCAGCAGCTTAGACAGCGGCACTACAGATACGCAGTATTTT. Encoded protein: CASSLDSGTTDTQYF. The variable domain in full, with the rest retrieved from reference TRBV7-6 and TRBJ2-3, is GAGVSQSPRYKVTKRGQDVALRCDPISGHVSLYWYRQALGQGPEFLTYFNYEAQQDKSGLPNDRFSAERPEGSISTLTIQRTEQRDSAMYRCASSLDSGTTDTQYFGPGTRLTVL.

The CDR3 sequence is CASSVIAALSDTQYF. Written as DNA, the CDR3 is TGTGCCAGCAGCGTGATAGCCGCCCTATCAGATACGCAGTATTTT. V usage is TRBV9 and J usage is TRBJ2-3, with unresolved D. Germline assignment: CDR1 SGDLS and CDR2 YYNGEE. V shed 2 bases and J shed 4 bases, with 14 bases lying between them. The CDR3 sequence is 15 residues long.

This sequence joins TRBV7-6 and TRBJ2-5; D ambiguous. From germline, CDR1 is SGHVS and CDR2 FNYEAQ. This CDR3 is built from 14 residues. The V end was cut by 2 bases, the J end by 0 bases, with 7 bases between. The CDR3 DNA reads TGTGCCAGCAGCTTAAATGCACACCAAGAGACCCAGTACTTC. It codes for CASSLNAHQETQYF.

The genes are TRBV30 and TRBJ1-5; possibly TRBD1 for D (5 bases). Germline lookup yields CDR1 GTSNPN and CDR2 SVGIG (reference sequence). This CDR3 has 13 amino acids. V was shortened by 0 bases and J by 7 bases, with 10 bases between the two germline ends. The CDR3 loop reads CAWSVPGDQPQHF. CDR3 nucleotides: TGTGCCTGGAGTGTACCCGGGGACCAGCCCCAGCATTTT.

Only a few counts were recorded for this clone. The chain combines TRBV4-1 with TRBJ2-1, with no clear D. V was clipped by 3 bases and J by 0 bases, with 21 bases between them. The CDR3 spans 19 residues. Germline loops: CDR1 MGHRA, CDR2 YSYEKL. CDR3 loop: CASSHFSRLAVSSYNEQFF. In DNA, the CDR3 is TGCGCCAGCAGCCACTTTTCAAGATTAGCTGTAAGCTCCTACAATGAGCAGTTCTTC.

This chain connects TRBV5-1 to TRBJ2-2; the D gene is possibly TRBD1 (5 bases). Germline V gene lookup returns CDR1 SGHRS and CDR2 YFSETQ. The CDR3 length is 16 residues. The ends were cut back, 0 bases at V and 4 bases at J, with 13 bases in the middle. The CDR3 here is CASSLAVGRGTGELFF. The CDR3 DNA reads as TGCGCCAGCAGCTTGGCCGTGGGGCGCGGCACCGGGGAGCTGTTTTTT.

The chain uses TRBV12-2 and TRBJ1-1. TRBV12-2 has pseudogene status. This CDR3 has 18 amino acids. CDR3 in amino acids: CASRLASTREGYVTEAFF. The CDR3 DNA follows: TGTGCAAGTCGCTTAGCCTCGACCCGTGAGGGTTATGTCACTGAAGCTTTCTTT.

This chain connects TRBV5-4 to TRBJ2-3; 7 bases match TRBD2. V lost 3 bases, J lost 6 bases, and 7 bases stayed unmatched. This CDR3 is built from 14 residues. CDR1 SGHNT and CDR2 YYREEE come from the germline V gene (reference sequence). The CDR3 loop is CASSYGGSADTQYF. CDR3 in DNA: TGTGCCAGCAGCTACGGCGGGAGTGCCGATACGCAGTATTTT.

The chain employs TRBV19 and TRBJ1-5; TRBD1 might be the D (5 bases). Germline V gene lookup returns CDR1 LNHDA and CDR2 SQIVND (reference sequence). Trimming took off 4 bases at V and 4 bases at J, with 14 bases between the two ends. The CDR3 is made up of 15 amino acids. As DNA, the CDR3 is TGTGCCAGTAGTACCTACGGGACGGCAAATCAGCCCCAGCATTTT. Its translation is CASSTYGTANQPQHF. The variable domain in full, with the rest retrieved from reference TRBV19 and TRBJ1-5, is DGGITQSPKYLFRKEGQNVTLSCEQNLNHDAMYWYRQDPGQGLRLIYYSQIVNDFQKGDIAEGYSVSREKKESFPLTVTSAQKNPTAFYLCASSTYGTANQPQHFGDGTRLSIL.

The V gene is TRBV6-5, the J gene TRBJ2-5; D gene ambiguous. CDR1 is MNHEY and CDR2 is SVGAGI in the germline V gene. The CDR3 has 12 amino acids. V lost 4 bases, J lost 1 base, and 4 bases lay in between. In DNA, the CDR3 is TGTGCCAGCAGTTGGGGCCAAGAGACCCAGTACTTC. The encoded protein is CASSWGQETQYF.

The CDR3 loop reads CASSLEVARRNEQFF. CDR3 DNA sequence: TGCGCCAGCAGCTTGGAGGTTGCTAGACGAAATGAGCAGTTCTTC. This rearrangement joins TRBV5-1 to TRBJ2-1; D gene ambiguous. Between the trimmed V and J ends, which lost 0 bases and 7 bases, there was a span of 14 bases. Germline V CDR1 and CDR2: SGHRS, YFSETQ. CDR3 length equals 15 residues.